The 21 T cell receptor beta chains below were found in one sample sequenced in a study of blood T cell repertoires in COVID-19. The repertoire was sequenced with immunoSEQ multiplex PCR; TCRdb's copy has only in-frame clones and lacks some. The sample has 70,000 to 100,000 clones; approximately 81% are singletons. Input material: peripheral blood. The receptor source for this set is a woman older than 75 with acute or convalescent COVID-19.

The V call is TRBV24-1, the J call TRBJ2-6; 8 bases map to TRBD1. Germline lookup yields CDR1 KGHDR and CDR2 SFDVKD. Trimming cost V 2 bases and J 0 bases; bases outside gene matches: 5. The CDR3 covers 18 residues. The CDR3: CATSDWGQDSSGANVLTF. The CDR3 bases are TGTGCCACCAGTGATTGGGGACAGGATAGCTCTGGGGCCAACGTCCTGACTTTC.

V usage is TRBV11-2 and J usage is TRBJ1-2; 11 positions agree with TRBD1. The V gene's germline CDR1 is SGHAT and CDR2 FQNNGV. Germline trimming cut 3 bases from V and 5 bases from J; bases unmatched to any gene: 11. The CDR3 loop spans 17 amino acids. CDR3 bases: TGTGCCAGCAGCTTCCCCCAGGACAGGGGGCAAGTGTATGGCTACACCTTC. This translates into CASSFPQDRGQVYGYTF.

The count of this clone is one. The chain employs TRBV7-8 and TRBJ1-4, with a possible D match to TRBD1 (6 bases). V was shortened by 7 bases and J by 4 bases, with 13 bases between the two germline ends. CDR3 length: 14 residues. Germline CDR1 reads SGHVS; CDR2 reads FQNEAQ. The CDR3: CASTGQNYNEKLFF. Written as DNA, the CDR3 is TGTGCCAGCACCGGACAGAACTATAATGAAAAACTGTTTTTT.

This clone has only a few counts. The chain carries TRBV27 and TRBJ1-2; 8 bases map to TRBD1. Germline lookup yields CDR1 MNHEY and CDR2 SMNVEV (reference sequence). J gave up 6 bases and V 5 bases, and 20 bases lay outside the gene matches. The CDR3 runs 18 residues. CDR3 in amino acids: CASSPSQGTGRTLDGYTF. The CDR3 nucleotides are TGTGCCAGCAGTCCCTCCCAAGGGACAGGTCGGACCTTAGATGGCTACACCTTC.

The CDR3 DNA follows: TGTGCCAGCAGTACCAGACAGGGACCGAACACTGAAGCTTTCTTT. Amino acid sequence: CASSTRQGPNTEAFF. This chain links TRBV2 with TRBJ1-1, with 7 bases matching TRBD1. There are 15 residues in the CDR3. Trimming cost V 5 bases and J 1 base; bases outside gene matches: 7. CDR1 and CDR2 from the germline V gene are SNHLY and FYNNEI.

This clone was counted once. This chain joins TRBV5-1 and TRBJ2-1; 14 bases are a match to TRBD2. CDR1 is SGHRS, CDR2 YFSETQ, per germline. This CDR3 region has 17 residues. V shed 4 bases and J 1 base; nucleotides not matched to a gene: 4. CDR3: CASSPGLAGGSYNEQFF. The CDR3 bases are TGCGCCAGCAGCCCTGGACTAGCGGGGGGATCCTACAATGAGCAGTTCTTC.

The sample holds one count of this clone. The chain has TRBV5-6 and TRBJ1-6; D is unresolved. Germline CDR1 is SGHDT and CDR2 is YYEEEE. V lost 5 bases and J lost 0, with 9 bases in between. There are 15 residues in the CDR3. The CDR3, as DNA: TGTGCCAGCAGGAGGGAAAGCTCCTATAATTCACCCCTCCACTTT. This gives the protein CASRRESSYNSPLHF.

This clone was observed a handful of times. In nucleotides, the CDR3 is TGTGCCAGCAGCGTAGGAACGTCTGGAGGTCAGCCCCAGCATTTT. Amino acids: CASSVGTSGGQPQHF. The chain couples TRBV9 to TRBJ1-5; no definite D call. The CDR3 has 15 amino acids. The V gene lost 0 bases and the J gene lost 6 bases, with 13 bases spanning the gap. Germline V gives CDR1 SGDLS, CDR2 YYNGEE.

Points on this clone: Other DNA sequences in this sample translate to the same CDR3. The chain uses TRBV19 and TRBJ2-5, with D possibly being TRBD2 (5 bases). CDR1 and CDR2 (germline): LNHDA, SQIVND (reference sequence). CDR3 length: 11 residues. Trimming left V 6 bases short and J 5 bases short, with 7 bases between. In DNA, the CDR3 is TGTGCCAGTAGAAGCGGTGAGACCCAGTACTTC. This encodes CASRSGETQYF.

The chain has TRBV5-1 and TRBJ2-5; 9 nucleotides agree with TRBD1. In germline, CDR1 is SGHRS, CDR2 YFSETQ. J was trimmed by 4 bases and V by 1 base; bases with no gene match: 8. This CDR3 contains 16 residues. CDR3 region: CASSLTPQGAGETQYF. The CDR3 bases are TGCGCCAGCAGCTTGACCCCACAGGGGGCGGGAGAGACCCAGTACTTC.

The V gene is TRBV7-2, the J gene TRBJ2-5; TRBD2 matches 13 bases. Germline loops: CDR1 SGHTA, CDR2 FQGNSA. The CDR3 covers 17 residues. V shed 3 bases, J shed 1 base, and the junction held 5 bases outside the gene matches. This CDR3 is CASSFGLAGALQETQYF. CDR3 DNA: TGTGCCAGCAGCTTCGGACTAGCGGGGGCCCTCCAAGAGACCCAGTACTTC.

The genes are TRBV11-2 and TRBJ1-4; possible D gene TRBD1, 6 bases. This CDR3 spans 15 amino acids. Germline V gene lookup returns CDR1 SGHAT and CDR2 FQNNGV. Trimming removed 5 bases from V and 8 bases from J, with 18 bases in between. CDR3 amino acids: CASSTHRVKGEKLFF. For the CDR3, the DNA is TGTGCCAGCAGCACACACAGGGTAAAGGGAGAAAAACTGTTTTTT.

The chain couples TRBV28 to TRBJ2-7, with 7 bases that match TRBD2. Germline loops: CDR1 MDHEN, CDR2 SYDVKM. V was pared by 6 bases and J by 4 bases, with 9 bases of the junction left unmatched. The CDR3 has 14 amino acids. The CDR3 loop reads CASRSTGGGYEQYF. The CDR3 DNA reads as TGTGCCAGCAGGTCGACGGGGGGAGGATACGAGCAGTACTTC.

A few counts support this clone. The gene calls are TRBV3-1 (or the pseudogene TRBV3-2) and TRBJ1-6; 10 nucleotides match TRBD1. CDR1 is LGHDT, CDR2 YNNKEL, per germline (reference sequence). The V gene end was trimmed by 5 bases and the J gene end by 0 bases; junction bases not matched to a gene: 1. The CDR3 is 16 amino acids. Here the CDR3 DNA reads TGTGCCAGCAGCAGGACAGGGGGCTCCTATAATTCACCCCTCCACTTT. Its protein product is CASSRTGGSYNSPLHF.

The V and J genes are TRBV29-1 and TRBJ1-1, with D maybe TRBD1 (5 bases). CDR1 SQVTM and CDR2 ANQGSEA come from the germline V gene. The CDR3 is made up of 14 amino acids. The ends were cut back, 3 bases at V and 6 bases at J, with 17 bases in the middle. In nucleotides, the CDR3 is TGCAGCGTTGATGTCGGGGGGGTGGGAGCTGAAGCTTTCTTT. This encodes CSVDVGGVGAEAFF.

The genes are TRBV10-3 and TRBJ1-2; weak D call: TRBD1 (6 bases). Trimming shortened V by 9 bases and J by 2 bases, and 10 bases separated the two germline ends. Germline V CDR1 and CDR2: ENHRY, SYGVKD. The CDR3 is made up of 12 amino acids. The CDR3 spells CAITDRNYGYTF. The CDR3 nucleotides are TGTGCCATTACGGACAGAAACTATGGCTACACCTTC.

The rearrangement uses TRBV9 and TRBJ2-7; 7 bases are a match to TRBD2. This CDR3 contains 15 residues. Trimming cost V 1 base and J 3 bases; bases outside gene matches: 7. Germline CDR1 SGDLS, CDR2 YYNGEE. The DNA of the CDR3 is TGTGCCAGCAGCGTACTCGCGGGGGTTGGCTACGAGCAGTACTTC. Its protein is CASSVLAGVGYEQYF.

The CDR3 region is CASSTEGYGYTF. The CDR3 region has the DNA TGTGCCAGCAGTACCGAGGGCTATGGCTACACCTTC. V gene TRBV6-5 combines with J gene TRBJ1-2; no definite D call. Per germline, CDR1 MNHEY and CDR2 SVGAGI. The CDR3 totals 12 residues. V lost 5 bases, J lost 4 bases, and 8 bases lay in between.

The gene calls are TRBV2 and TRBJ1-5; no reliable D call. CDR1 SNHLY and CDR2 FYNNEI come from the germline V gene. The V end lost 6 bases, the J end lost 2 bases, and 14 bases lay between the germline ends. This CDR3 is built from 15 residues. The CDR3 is CASRSPGVGNQPQHF. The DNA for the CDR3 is TGTGCCAGCAGGTCTCCCGGGGTTGGCAATCAGCCCCAGCATTTT.

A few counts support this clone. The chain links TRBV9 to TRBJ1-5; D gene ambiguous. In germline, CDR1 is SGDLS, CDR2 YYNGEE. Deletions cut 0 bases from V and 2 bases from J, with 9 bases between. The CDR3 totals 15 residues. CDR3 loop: CASSVDPSGNQPQHF. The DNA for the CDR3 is TGTGCCAGCAGCGTAGACCCGAGTGGCAATCAGCCCCAGCATTTT.

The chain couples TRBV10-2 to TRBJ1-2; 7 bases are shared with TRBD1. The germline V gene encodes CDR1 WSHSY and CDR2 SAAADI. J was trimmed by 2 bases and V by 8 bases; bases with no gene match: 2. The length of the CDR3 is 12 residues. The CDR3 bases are TGCGCCAGCCAGGACAGGAACTATGGCTACACCTTC. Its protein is CASQDRNYGYTF.